Shown below are 18 T cell receptor beta chains from a single sample sequenced in a study of T cells in Graves' hyperthyroidism and ophthalmopathy. TCR beta CDR3 sequences were amplified from RNA transcripts. The HTBI primer set drove a first-round RT-PCR of the TCR CDR3. TCRdb recomputed calls from the multiplex PCR reads with MiXCR, one row per CDR3 protein. In the table there are over 300,000 distinct CDR3 sequences, approximately 13% of which are singletons. The sequenced material came from blood. The receptors here all came from a woman between 55 and 75 years old with Graves' hyperthyroidism.

The rearrangement joins TRBV12-3 or TRBV12-4 to TRBJ2-5, with 11 bases identical to TRBD2. The CDR3 is 15 residues long. J was trimmed by 4 bases and V by 4 bases; bases with no gene match: 5. The CDR3 nucleotides read TGTGCCAGCAGTTCACTAGCGGGAGCCCCAGAGACCCAGTACTTC. Encoded protein: CASSSLAGAPETQYF.

This clonotype was counted at least ten times. The chain employs TRBV20-1 and TRBJ2-3, with D unresolved. Germline-derived CDR1 and CDR2 are DFQATT and SNEGSKA (reference sequence). V was cut by 2 bases and J by 4 bases, with 13 bases left in between. CDR3 size: 14 residues. CDR3 nucleotides: TGCAGTGCTAGACTCTCTGCAAGGCCAGATACGCAGTATTTT. This encodes CSARLSARPDTQYF.

This CDR3 is CAISKGQGSYGYTF. In DNA, the CDR3 is TGTGCCATCAGTAAGGGACAGGGCTCCTATGGCTACACCTTC. The V gene is TRBV10-3, the J gene TRBJ1-2; 9 nucleotides align to TRBD1. The CDR3 runs 14 residues. Germline CDR1 and CDR2: ENHRY and SYGVKD. V shed 5 bases and J 4 bases; nucleotides not matched to a gene: 5.

The chain couples TRBV7-2 to TRBJ2-2; 9 bases are shared with TRBD2. Germline loops: CDR1 SGHTA, CDR2 FQGNSA. The ends lost 1 base at V and 0 bases at J; junction bases unmatched: 3. The CDR3 length is 17 residues. The CDR3 DNA reads as TGTGCCAGCAGCTTAGTTCTAGCGGGGCCGAACACCGGGGAGCTGTTTTTT. Its translation is CASSLVLAGPNTGELFF.

This clonotype was recorded many times. The gene calls are TRBV20-1 and TRBJ1-2; D is unresolved. The germline V gene encodes CDR1 DFQATT and CDR2 SNEGSKA (reference sequence). CDR3 length: 13 residues. Trimming cost V 2 bases and J 7 bases, with 14 bases left between them. The DNA of the CDR3 is TGCAGTGCTAGAAATTCTGATTGGTCTGGCTACACCTTC. It codes for CSARNSDWSGYTF.

To note about this clonotype: A read error may be the cause here, since a much bigger clone is one base away. J is TRBJ1-1 and V is TRBV7-9; TRBD1 matches at 10 bases. This CDR3 region has 15 residues. The germline gives CDR1 SEHNR, CDR2 FQNEAQ (reference sequence). CDR3 nucleotide sequence: TGTGCCAGCAGCCGGACAGGGGGTAGAAGGACTGGAGCTTTCTTT. Protein: CASSRTGGRRTGAFF.

The rearrangement uses TRBV11-2 and TRBJ1-5; 11 bases match TRBD1. Losses at the gene ends were 5 bases for V and 3 bases for J; bases not matched to a gene: 6. The CDR3 is made up of 16 amino acids. Germline CDR1 reads SGHAT; CDR2 reads FQNNGV. The CDR3 nucleotides read TGTGCCAGCAGCCCACGGACAGGGGGCCTCAATCAGCCCCAGCATTTT. It yields the protein CASSPRTGGLNQPQHF.

V gene TRBV30 combines with J gene TRBJ2-5; TRBD2 matches 13 bases. This CDR3 has 16 amino acids. The V and J ends lost 2 bases and 5 bases, in that order; junction bases with no gene match: 8. Germline V CDR1 and CDR2: GTSNPN, SVGIG (reference sequence). The CDR3 bases are TGTGCCTGGAGTCCAGGGACTAGCGGGATGAAGGAGACCCAGTACTTC. Its translation is CAWSPGTSGMKETQYF. Variable domain in full (rest from reference TRBV30 and TRBJ2-5): SQTIHQWPATLVQPVGSPLSLECTVEGTSNPNLYWYRQAAGRGLQLLFYSVGIGQISSEVPQNLSASRPQDRQFILSSKKLLLSDSGFYLCAWSPGTSGMKETQYFGPGTRLLVL.

There are many counts of this clonotype. This chain joins TRBV3-1 and TRBJ2-5, with 7 bases aligning to TRBD2. V dropped 1 base and J dropped 0; count of bases not matched to a gene: 20. This CDR3 spans 21 amino acids. The germline gives CDR1 LGHDT, CDR2 YNNKEL (reference sequence). CDR3 protein: CASSQVVGNVRERRDQETQYF. CDR3 DNA sequence: TGTGCCAGCAGCCAAGTTGTGGGGAACGTGCGGGAGAGGAGAGACCAAGAGACCCAGTACTTC.

Regarding this clonotype: Being one base from a much bigger clone, this may be a read error. The rearrangement links TRBV4-1 to TRBJ2-1; D unresolved. Looked up from germline, CDR1 is MGHRA and CDR2 is YSYEKL. Between the trimmed V and J ends, which lost 4 bases and 0 bases, there was a span of 10 bases. The CDR3 consists of 15 residues. This CDR3 is CASSPDAFSYNEQFF. The CDR3 DNA follows: TGCGCCAGCAGCCCAGACGCATTCTCCTACAATGAGCAGTTCTTC.

This clonotype was detected only a few times. The V gene is TRBV19, the J gene TRBJ2-4; D may be TRBD2 (5 bases). Germline V gives CDR1 LNHDA, CDR2 SQIVND (reference sequence). Deletions cut 6 bases from V and 5 bases from J, with 8 bases between. The CDR3 covers 12 residues. The CDR3 DNA sequence: TGTGCCAGTAGAGCGGCAGAAAACATTCAGTACTTC. Translation gives CASRAAENIQYF.

This clonotype has at least ten counts. The genes are TRBV15 and TRBJ2-1; 11 positions match TRBD2. J lost 5 bases, V lost 6 bases, and 3 bases had no gene match. The CDR3 runs to 14 residues. Per the germline V gene, CDR1 is LNHNV and CDR2 is YYDKDF (reference sequence). The CDR3 bases are TGTGCCACCAGAGGGACTAGCGGAAACAATGAGCAGTTCTTC. Translated, it gives CATRGTSGNNEQFF.

In its sample, this clonotype was seen many times. The chain couples TRBV5-1 to TRBJ2-7, with D perhaps matching TRBD2 (6 bases). This CDR3 region has 15 residues. V lost 0 bases and J 6 bases, leaving 16 bases between the germline ends. The germline V gene has CDR1 SGHRS and CDR2 YFSETQ. CDR3: CASSLGDGRTVEQYF. Written as DNA, the CDR3 is TGCGCCAGCAGCTTGGGGGACGGGAGAACGGTCGAGCAGTACTTC.

This clonotype was recorded at least ten times. The rearrangement uses TRBV7-8 and TRBJ2-2, with a weak D call TRBD2 (6 bases). Trimming cost V 4 bases and J 7 bases, with 13 bases left between them. CDR3 length: 14 residues. In germline, CDR1 is SGHVS, CDR2 FQNEAQ. Here the CDR3 reads CASSYTSSGGELFF. The CDR3 region has the DNA TGTGCCAGCAGCTATACTAGCTCCGGCGGGGAGCTGTTTTTT.

This clonotype was observed at least ten times. The chain links TRBV6-1 to TRBJ1-1; no clear D. Per germline, CDR1 MNHNS and CDR2 SASEGT. The V end was cut by 2 bases, the J end by 4 bases, with 8 bases between. The CDR3 consists of 13 residues. The DNA for the CDR3 is TGTGCCAGCAGTGAAATGGGAGGCACTGAAGCTTTCTTT. Translation: CASSEMGGTEAFF.

In its sample, this clonotype was seen many times. V gene TRBV27 combines with J gene TRBJ2-7; no clear D. Germline V lookup: CDR1 MNHEY, CDR2 SMNVEV (reference sequence). Trimming took 3 bases from V and 2 from J, leaving 14 bases between them. The CDR3 sequence is 15 residues long. This CDR3 is CASSFMGTSPYEQYF. The DNA of the CDR3 is TGTGCCAGCAGTTTCATGGGTACCTCTCCCTACGAGCAGTACTTC.

This clonotype appeared many times. This chain links TRBV30 with TRBJ1-6; TRBD1 matches 7 bases. CDR1 is GTSNPN, CDR2 SVGIG, per germline (reference sequence). Trimming at V came to 3 bases and at J to 6 bases, leaving 5 bases not matched to a gene. This CDR3 region has 14 residues. CDR3 amino acids: CAWSRDSLNSPLHF. The DNA for the CDR3 is TGTGCCTGGAGCCGGGACAGCCTTAATTCACCCCTCCACTTT.

This sequence joins TRBV20-1 and TRBJ1-2; D may be TRBD1 (6 bases). The germline V gene encodes CDR1 DFQATT and CDR2 SNEGSKA (reference sequence). Between the trimmed V and J ends, which lost 0 bases and 7 bases, there was a span of 18 bases. The CDR3 is made up of 15 amino acids. The CDR3 reads CSAREGGALLRGYTF. In DNA form, the CDR3 reads TGCAGTGCTAGAGAGGGGGGGGCGCTCCTCCGTGGCTACACCTTC.